The T cell receptor (beta chain) described here comes from a study of Graves' ophthalmopathy and Graves' hyperthyroidism. Study results and caveats: The model predicted progression of ophthalmopathy with a sensitivity of more than 60%, and its specificity was 72.22%.

Many counts were recorded for this clonotype. Its specificity is not known. Ophthalmopathy cases showed moderate-to-severe activity, scoring CAS ≥3 and NOSPECS ≥4, with duration under 3 months. The evidence that diagnosis relied on was clinical symptoms, serum thyroxine, TRAb, thyroid ultrasound and orbital computed tomography. RNA transcripts provided the template for amplifying TCR beta CDR3 regions. In the first round, RT-PCR was carried out with HTBI primers, and a multiplex PCR formed the second round. TCRdb reprocessed the multiplex PCR reads with MiXCR, giving one entry per CDR3 protein. This sample has about 400,000 distinct CDR3 sequences, with about 17% found just once. This CDR3 has 14 residues. After removal of 4 bases from V and 6 bases from J, the junction contained 1 base not matched to a gene. Germline CDR1 is WNHNN and CDR2 is SYGVQD (reference sequence).

The sample was peripheral blood. This sequence originates from a young woman with Graves' ophthalmopathy. V and J are TRBV10-1 and TRBJ2-7, with 15 bases that match TRBD2. The CDR3, as DNA: TGCGCCAGCAGTGCGGGACTAGCGGGGGGCGAGCAGTACTTC. This codes for CASSAGLAGGEQYF.